This TCR beta chain is drawn from a study of blood T cell repertoires in COVID-19. About the research overall: The United States, Italy and Spain were the sources of the acute and convalescent COVID-19 samples.

Original analysis: Reference gene primer amplification gave estimated nucleated cell counts. TCRdb's table, derived via immunoSEQ multiplex PCR, lists solely in-frame clones and lacks some. V and J calls and clone size follow that table, whereas D and trimming were derived from the DNA. There are about 190,000 clones in the sample; 70% to 85% occur only once, and around 12% lies in the top ten. The CDR3 has 15 amino acids. J gave up 2 bases and V 5 bases, and 8 bases lay outside the gene matches. Germline CDR1 and CDR2: MNHEY and SVGAGI. The clonotype was recovered from a woman in her fifties or sixties with acute or convalescent COVID-19. Sequencing was performed on peripheral blood. The chain employs TRBV6-5 and TRBJ2-7; 8 bases line up with TRBD2. The CDR3 region has the DNA TGTGCCAGCAGTCCGCATACTAGCGGAACCTACGAGCAGTACTTC. Protein sequence: CASSPHTSGTYEQYF.